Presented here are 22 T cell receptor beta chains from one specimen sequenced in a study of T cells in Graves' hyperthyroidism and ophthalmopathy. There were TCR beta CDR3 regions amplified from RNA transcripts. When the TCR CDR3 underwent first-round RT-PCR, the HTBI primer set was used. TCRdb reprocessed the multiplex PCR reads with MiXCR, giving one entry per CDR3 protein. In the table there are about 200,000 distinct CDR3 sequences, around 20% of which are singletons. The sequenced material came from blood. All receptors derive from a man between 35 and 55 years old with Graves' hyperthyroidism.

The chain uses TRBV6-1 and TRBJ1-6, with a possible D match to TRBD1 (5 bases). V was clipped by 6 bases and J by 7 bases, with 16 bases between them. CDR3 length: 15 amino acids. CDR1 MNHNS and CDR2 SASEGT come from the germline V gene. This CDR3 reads CASSRVKEGNSPLHF. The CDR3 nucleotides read TGTGCCAGCAGCCGAGTGAAGGAGGGGAATTCACCCCTCCACTTT.

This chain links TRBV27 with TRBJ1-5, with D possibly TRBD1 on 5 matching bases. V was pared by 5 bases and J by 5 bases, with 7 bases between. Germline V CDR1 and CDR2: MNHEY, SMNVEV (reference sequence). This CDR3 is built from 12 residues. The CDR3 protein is CASSTQDQPQHF. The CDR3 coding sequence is TGTGCCAGCAGTACACAGGATCAGCCCCAGCATTTT.

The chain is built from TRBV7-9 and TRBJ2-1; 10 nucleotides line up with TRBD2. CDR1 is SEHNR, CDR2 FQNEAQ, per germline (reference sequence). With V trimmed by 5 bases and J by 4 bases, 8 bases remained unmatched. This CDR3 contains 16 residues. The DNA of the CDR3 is TGTGCCAGCAGCAACGCACTAGCGGGGCCATACAATGAGCAGTTCTTC. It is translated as CASSNALAGPYNEQFF.

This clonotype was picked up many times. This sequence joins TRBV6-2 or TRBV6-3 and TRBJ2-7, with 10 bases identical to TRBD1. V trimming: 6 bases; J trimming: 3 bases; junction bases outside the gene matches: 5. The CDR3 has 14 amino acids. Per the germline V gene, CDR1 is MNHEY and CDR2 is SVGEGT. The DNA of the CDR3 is TGTGCCAGCAGACACCGGGACAGGGGCTACGAGCAGTACTTC. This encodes CASRHRDRGYEQYF.

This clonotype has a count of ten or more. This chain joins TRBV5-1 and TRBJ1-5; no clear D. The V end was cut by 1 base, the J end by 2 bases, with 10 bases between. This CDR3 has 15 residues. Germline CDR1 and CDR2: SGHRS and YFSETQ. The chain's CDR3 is CASSLWGEGNQPQHF. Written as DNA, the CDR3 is TGCGCCAGCAGCTTGTGGGGAGAAGGCAATCAGCCCCAGCATTTT.

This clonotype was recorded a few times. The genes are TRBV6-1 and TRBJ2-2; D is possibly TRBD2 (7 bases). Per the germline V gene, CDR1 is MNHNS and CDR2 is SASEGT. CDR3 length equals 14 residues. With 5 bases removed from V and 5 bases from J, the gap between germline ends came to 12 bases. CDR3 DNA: TGTGCCAGCAGTCGAGGGGGGGAAACCGGGGAGCTGTTTTTT. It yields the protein CASSRGGETGELFF.

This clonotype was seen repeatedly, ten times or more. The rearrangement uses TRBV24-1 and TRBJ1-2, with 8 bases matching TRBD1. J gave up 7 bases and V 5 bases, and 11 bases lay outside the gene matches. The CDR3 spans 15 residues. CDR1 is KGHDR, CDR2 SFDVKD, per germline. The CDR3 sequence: CATSGDNGQGFGYTF. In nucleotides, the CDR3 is TGTGCCACCAGTGGTGATAACGGACAGGGTTTTGGCTACACCTTC.

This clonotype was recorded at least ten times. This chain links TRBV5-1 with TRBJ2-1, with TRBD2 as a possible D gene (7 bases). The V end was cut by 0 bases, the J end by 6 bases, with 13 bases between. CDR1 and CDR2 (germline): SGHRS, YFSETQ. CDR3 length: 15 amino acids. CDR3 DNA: TGCGCCAGCAGCTTGGTTTTGCGGGGGCCCAATGAGCAGTTCTTC. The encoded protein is CASSLVLRGPNEQFF.

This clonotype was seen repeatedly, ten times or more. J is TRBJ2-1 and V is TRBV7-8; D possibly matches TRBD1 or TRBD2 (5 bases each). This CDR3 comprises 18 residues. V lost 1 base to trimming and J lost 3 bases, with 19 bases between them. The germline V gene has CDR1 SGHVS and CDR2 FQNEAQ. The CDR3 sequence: CASSLVGVGWEGYNEQFF. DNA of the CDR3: TGTGCCAGCAGCTTAGTGGGGGTAGGTTGGGAAGGCTACAATGAGCAGTTCTTC.

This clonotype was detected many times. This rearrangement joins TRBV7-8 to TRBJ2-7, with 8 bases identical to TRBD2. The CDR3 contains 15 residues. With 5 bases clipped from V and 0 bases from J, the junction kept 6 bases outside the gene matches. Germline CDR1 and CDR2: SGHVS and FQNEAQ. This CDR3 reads CASSAGGAFSYEQYF. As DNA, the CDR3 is TGTGCCAGCAGCGCCGGGGGGGCTTTCTCCTACGAGCAGTACTTC.

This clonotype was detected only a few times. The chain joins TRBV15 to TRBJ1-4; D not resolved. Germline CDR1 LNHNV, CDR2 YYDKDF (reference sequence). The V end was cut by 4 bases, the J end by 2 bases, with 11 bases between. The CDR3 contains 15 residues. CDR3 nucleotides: TGTGCCACCAGCAAGACCGGGGTCACTAATGAAAAACTGTTTTTT. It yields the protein CATSKTGVTNEKLFF.

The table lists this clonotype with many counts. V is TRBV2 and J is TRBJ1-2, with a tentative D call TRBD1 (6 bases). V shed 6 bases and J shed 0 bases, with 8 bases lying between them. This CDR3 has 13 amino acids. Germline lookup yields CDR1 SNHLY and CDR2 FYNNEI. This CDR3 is CASRNRANYGYTF. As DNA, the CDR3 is TGTGCCAGCAGAAACAGGGCTAACTATGGCTACACCTTC.

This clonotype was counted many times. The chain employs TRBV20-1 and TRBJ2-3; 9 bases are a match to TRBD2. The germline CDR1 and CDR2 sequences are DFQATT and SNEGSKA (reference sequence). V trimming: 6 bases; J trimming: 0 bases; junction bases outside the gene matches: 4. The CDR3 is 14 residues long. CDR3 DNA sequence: TGCAGTGCACCGACTAGCGGAAGCACAGATACGCAGTATTTT. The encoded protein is CSAPTSGSTDTQYF.

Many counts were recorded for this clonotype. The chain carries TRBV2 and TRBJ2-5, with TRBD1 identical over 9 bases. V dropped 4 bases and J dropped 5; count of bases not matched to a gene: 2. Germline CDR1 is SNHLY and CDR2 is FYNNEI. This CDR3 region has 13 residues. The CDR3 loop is CASSGDRAETQYF. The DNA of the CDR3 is TGTGCCAGCAGTGGGGACAGGGCTGAGACCCAGTACTTC.

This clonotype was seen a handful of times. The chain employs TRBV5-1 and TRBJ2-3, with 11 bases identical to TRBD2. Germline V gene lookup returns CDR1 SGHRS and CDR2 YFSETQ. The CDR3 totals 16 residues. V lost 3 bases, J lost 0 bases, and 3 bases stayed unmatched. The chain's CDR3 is CASSSRLAGSTDTQYF. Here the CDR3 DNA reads TGCGCCAGCAGCTCAAGACTAGCGGGGAGCACAGATACGCAGTATTTT.

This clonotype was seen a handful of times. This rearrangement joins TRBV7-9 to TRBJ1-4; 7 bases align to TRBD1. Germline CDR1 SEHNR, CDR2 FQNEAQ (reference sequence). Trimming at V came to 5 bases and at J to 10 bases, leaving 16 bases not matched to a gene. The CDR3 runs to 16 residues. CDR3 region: CASSPTLVGTEGKLFF. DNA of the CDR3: TGTGCCAGCAGCCCGACCTTAGTCGGGACAGAGGGAAAACTGTTTTTT.

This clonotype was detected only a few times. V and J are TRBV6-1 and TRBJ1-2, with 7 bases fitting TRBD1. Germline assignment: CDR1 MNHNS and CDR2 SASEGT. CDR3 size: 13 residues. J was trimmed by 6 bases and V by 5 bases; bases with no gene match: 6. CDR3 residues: CASSTTGRDGYTF. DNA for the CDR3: TGTGCCAGCAGTACGACAGGGAGGGATGGCTACACCTTC.

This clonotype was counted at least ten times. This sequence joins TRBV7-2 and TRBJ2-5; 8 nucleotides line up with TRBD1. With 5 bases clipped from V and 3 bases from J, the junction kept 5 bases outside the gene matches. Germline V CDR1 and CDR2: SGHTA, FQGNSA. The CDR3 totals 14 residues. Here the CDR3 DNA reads TGTGCCAGCAGCCTCCGGACAGGGAAAGAGACCCAGTACTTC. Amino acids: CASSLRTGKETQYF. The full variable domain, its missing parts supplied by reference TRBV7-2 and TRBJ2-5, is GAGVSQSPSNKVTEKGKDVELRCDPISGHTALYWYRQSLGQGLEFLIYFQGNSAPDKSGLPSDRFSAERTGGSVSTLTIQRTQQEDSAVYLCASSLRTGKETQYFGPGTRLLVL.

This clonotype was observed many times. DNA for the CDR3: TGTGCCAGCAGTCCTACAGTGGCCCGCAATCAGCCCCAGCATTTT. This gives the protein CASSPTVARNQPQHF. The chain carries TRBV11-2 and TRBJ1-5; unclear D gene. The V and J ends lost 6 bases and 2 bases respectively, with 14 bases between them. Germline CDR1 is SGHAT and CDR2 is FQNNGV. The CDR3 consists of 15 residues.

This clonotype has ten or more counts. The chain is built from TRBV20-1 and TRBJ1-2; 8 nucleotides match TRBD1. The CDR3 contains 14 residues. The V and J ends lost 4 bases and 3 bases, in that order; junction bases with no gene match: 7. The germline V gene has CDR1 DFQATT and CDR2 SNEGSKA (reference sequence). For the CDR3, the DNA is TGCAGTGCTATAACCGGGACAGGAGACTATGGCTACACCTTC. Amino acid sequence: CSAITGTGDYGYTF.

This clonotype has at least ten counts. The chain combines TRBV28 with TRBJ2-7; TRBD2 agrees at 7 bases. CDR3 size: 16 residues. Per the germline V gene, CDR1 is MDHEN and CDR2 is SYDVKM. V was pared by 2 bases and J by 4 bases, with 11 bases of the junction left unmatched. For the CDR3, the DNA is TGTGCCAGCAGTTTACTGGCTGAGGGGAGGGAGTACGAGCAGTACTTC. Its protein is CASSLLAEGREYEQYF.

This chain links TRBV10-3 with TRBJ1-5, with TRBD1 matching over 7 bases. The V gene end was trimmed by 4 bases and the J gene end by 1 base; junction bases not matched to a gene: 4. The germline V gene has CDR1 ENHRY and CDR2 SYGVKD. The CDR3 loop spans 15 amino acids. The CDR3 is CAISVTGRSNQPQHF. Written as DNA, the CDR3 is TGTGCCATCAGTGTGACAGGGAGGAGCAATCAGCCCCAGCATTTT.